These 25 T cell receptor beta chains originate from one sample sequenced in a study of cytomegalovirus exposure and HLA in healthy donors. It was with 60 Vbeta and 13 Jbeta primers that the PCR ran. Produced via immunoSEQ multiplex PCR; TCRdb's table is partial and in-frame only. The sample lists more than 85,000 clones, around 80% occurring once. The material sequenced was PBMCs. All receptors come from a man aged 25 to 40 in good health and CMV-seropositive.

The V call is TRBV19, the J call TRBJ1-6; no clear D. CDR1 and CDR2 from the germline V gene are LNHDA and SQIVND (reference sequence). The V end lost 5 bases, the J end lost 8 bases, and 10 bases lay between the germline ends. CDR3 size: 13 residues. The CDR3 nucleotides read TGTGCCAGTAGTTACAGATTTGATTCACCCCTCCACTTT. Amino acid sequence: CASSYRFDSPLHF.

This chain uses TRBV7-8 with TRBJ1-1, with a possible D match to TRBD1 (5 bases). CDR1 is SGHVS, CDR2 FQNEAQ, per germline. Between the trimmed V and J ends, which lost 5 bases and 4 bases, there was a span of 17 bases. The CDR3 consists of 15 residues. The CDR3 spells CASSPAQGAFTEAFF. DNA of the CDR3: TGTGCCAGCAGCCCCGCGCAGGGCGCGTTCACTGAAGCTTTCTTT.

The chain carries TRBV7-9 and TRBJ2-7; D may be TRBD1 (6 bases). Germline CDR1 SEHNR, CDR2 FQNEAQ (reference sequence). This CDR3 contains 14 residues. Trimming cost V 7 bases and J 6 bases, with 19 bases left between them. The DNA of the CDR3 is TGTGCCAGCACCCTCGGACAGAAATTAACCGAGCAGTACTTC. It is translated as CASTLGQKLTEQYF.

The rearrangement joins TRBV5-1 to TRBJ1-5; D perhaps matches TRBD1 (6 bases). V shed 4 bases and J shed 3 bases, with 20 bases lying between them. The CDR3 extends over 17 amino acids. Germline V CDR1 and CDR2: SGHRS, YFSETQ. CDR3 sequence (DNA): TGCGCCAGCAGCCTGGGAGGCAGGGGAATCGACAATCAGCCCCAGCATTTT. The encoded protein is CASSLGGRGIDNQPQHF.

This chain connects TRBV28 to TRBJ2-3; 7 positions agree with TRBD2. V lost 4 bases and J lost 1; bases outside the gene matches: 5. Germline CDR1 MDHEN, CDR2 SYDVKM. The CDR3 extends over 15 amino acids. The CDR3 DNA follows: TGTGCCAGCAGTTCCCCGGCGGGGGGCACAGATACGCAGTATTTT. It specifies CASSSPAGGTDTQYF.

The rearrangement links TRBV5-4 to TRBJ1-2; 9 bases are a match to TRBD1. Trimming removed 0 bases from V and 7 bases from J; junction bases left unmatched: 13. The CDR3 runs 17 residues. Germline V gene sequence: CDR1 SGHNT, CDR2 YYREEE (reference sequence). The CDR3, as DNA: TGTGCCAGCAGCTTGGCCGGGGAACAGGGGGCAATCAGTGGCTACACCTTC. This codes for CASSLAGEQGAISGYTF.

The chain uses TRBV15 and TRBJ1-1; unclear D gene. CDR3 length: 13 amino acids. Trimming left V 3 bases short and J 7 bases short, with 12 bases between. The V gene's germline CDR1 is LNHNV and CDR2 YYDKDF (reference sequence). The CDR3 DNA follows: TGTGCCACCAGCAGGGAGAGGATGGGTGAAGCTTTCTTT. Translation gives CATSRERMGEAFF.

The rearrangement links TRBV5-1 to TRBJ1-5, with D possibly matching TRBD1 (6 bases). The CDR3 runs to 15 residues. V was pared by 0 bases and J by 5 bases, with 12 bases between. The germline V gene has CDR1 SGHRS and CDR2 YFSETQ. CDR3 sequence reads: CASSLDRARDQPQHF. In nucleotides, the CDR3 is TGCGCCAGCAGCTTGGACAGGGCCCGAGATCAGCCCCAGCATTTT.

The gene calls are TRBV7-9 and TRBJ2-7; 8 bases are shared with TRBD1. CDR1 is SEHNR, CDR2 FQNEAQ, per germline (reference sequence). The CDR3 is 14 residues long. J lost 7 bases, V lost 5 bases, and 10 bases had no gene match. CDR3 bases: TGTGCCAGCAGCCGATCGGACAGGGACGGAGAGCAGTACTTC. Protein: CASSRSDRDGEQYF.

The chain combines TRBV27 with TRBJ2-3, with 15 bases aligning to TRBD2. The CDR3 is 16 residues long. CDR1 and CDR2 (germline): MNHEY, SMNVEV (reference sequence). V lost 4 bases and J lost 6; bases outside the gene matches: 5. The DNA for the CDR3 is TGTGCCAGCAGTTCCTGGACTAGCGGGGGGGCGGATACGCAGTATTTT. Its translation is CASSSWTSGGADTQYF.

CDR3 amino acids: CASSQVTGNTEAFF. The CDR3 DNA follows: TGCGCCAGCAGCCAGGTGACAGGGAACACTGAAGCTTTCTTT. J is TRBJ1-1 and V is TRBV4-1; TRBD1 might be the D (6 bases). Trimming stripped 3 bases from V and 1 base from J, with 9 bases between. The CDR3 contains 14 residues. The V gene's germline CDR1 is MGHRA and CDR2 YSYEKL.

This sequence joins TRBV5-1 and TRBJ1-1; 9 nucleotides match TRBD1. In germline, CDR1 is SGHRS, CDR2 YFSETQ. The CDR3 runs to 14 residues. Trimming removed 8 bases from V and 5 bases from J; junction bases left unmatched: 10. This CDR3 is CASRETGGETEAFF. CDR3 nucleotides: TGCGCCAGTAGAGAAACAGGGGGCGAGACTGAAGCTTTCTTT.

The table lists this clone with a count of one. The CDR3 loop reads CSTTGEGGNTIYF. CDR3 DNA sequence: TGCAGCACAACGGGGGAGGGTGGAAACACCATATATTTT. The chain joins TRBV29-1 to TRBJ1-3, with D perhaps matching TRBD1 (5 bases). V was pared by 8 bases and J by 3 bases, with 14 bases between. CDR3 length: 13 residues. Germline CDR1 is SQVTM and CDR2 is ANQGSEA.

This clone was seen a single time. J is TRBJ2-7 and V is TRBV5-1; 11 positions agree with TRBD1. Losses at the gene ends were 0 bases for V and 4 bases for J; bases not matched to a gene: 3. Per germline, CDR1 SGHRS and CDR2 YFSETQ. The CDR3 covers 15 residues. CDR3 DNA sequence: TGCGCCAGCAGCTTGGCTGGGACAGGGGGGTACGAGCAGTACTTC. Translated: CASSLAGTGGYEQYF.

This clone turned up a few times. V is TRBV5-6 and J is TRBJ1-3; no firm D call. Germline V gene lookup returns CDR1 SGHDT and CDR2 YYEEEE. V dropped 4 bases and J dropped 6 bases, with 11 bases sitting between them. This CDR3 contains 13 residues. CDR3 residues: CASSPGVENTIYF. For the CDR3, the DNA is TGTGCCAGCAGCCCCGGGGTAGAAAACACCATATATTTT.

This sequence joins TRBV1 and TRBJ2-5; the table's D gene call, TRBD1, was not cross checked with the DNA. TRBV1 represents a pseudogene. The CDR3 loop spans 14 amino acids. CDR3 loop: CTSTFRDREETQYF. The CDR3 DNA is TGCACCAGCACCTTCCGGGACAGGGAAGAGACCCAGTACTTC.

This chain connects TRBV5-1 to TRBJ1-2, with 8 bases that match TRBD1. This CDR3 is built from 13 residues. V was pared by 5 bases and J by 7 bases, with 7 bases of the junction left unmatched. CDR1 is SGHRS, CDR2 YFSETQ, per germline. The CDR3 nucleotides are TGCGCCAGCAGGGAACAGGGGGATGGTGGCTACACCTTC. Amino acids: CASREQGDGGYTF.

This clone was observed a handful of times. The chain combines TRBV7-2 with TRBJ2-1, with D perhaps TRBD1 (6 bases). The CDR3 covers 15 residues. Germline CDR1 and CDR2: SGHTA and FQGNSA. Trimming removed 3 bases from V and 9 bases from J, with 18 bases in between. The CDR3 DNA sequence: TGTGCCAGCAGCTTGAGGGACATCGGGGCATTTGAGCAGTTCTTC. It specifies CASSLRDIGAFEQFF.

The CDR3 sequence: CASSQRGYGYGYTF. DNA of the CDR3: TGCGCCAGCAGCCAACGAGGGTACGGCTATGGCTACACCTTC. The rearrangement uses TRBV4-3 and TRBJ1-2; D is ambiguous. Trimming shortened V by 2 bases and J by 4 bases, and 11 bases separated the two germline ends. This CDR3 comprises 14 residues. Germline V lookup: CDR1 LGHNA, CDR2 YSLEER.

This chain connects TRBV4-3 to TRBJ2-3; TRBD2 aligns across 8 bases. With 6 bases clipped from V and 1 base from J, the junction kept 9 bases outside the gene matches. The V gene's germline CDR1 is LGHNA and CDR2 YSLEER. This CDR3 is built from 16 residues. This CDR3 is CASRASGGPRTDTQYF. The CDR3 DNA sequence: TGCGCCAGCAGAGCCAGCGGGGGACCACGCACAGATACGCAGTATTTT.

A remark on this clone: The junction shows a germline mismatch at one end, possibly a read error. This chain connects TRBV7-7 to TRBJ1-1; no definite D call. The germline V gene encodes CDR1 SSHAT and CDR2 FNYEAQ (reference sequence). The CDR3 has 13 amino acids. In nucleotides, the CDR3 is TGTGCTAGCAGCTTACAACAGAACACTGAAGCTTTCTTT. Translated, it gives CASSLQQNTEAFF.

The V gene is TRBV10-3, the J gene TRBJ1-1, with D hard to call. This CDR3 region has 14 residues. V lost 0 bases and J 7 bases, leaving 12 bases between the germline ends. Per the germline V gene, CDR1 is ENHRY and CDR2 is SYGVKD. The DNA for the CDR3 is TGTGCCATCAGTGAGTCGGGAGCAGGCGGTGAAGCTTTCTTT. Its translation is CAISESGAGGEAFF.

V usage is TRBV5-8 and J usage is TRBJ1-1; TRBD1 agrees at 7 bases. The CDR3 sequence is 14 residues long. The V gene's germline CDR1 is SGHTS and CDR2 YDEGEE. The V and J ends lost 4 bases and 2 bases, in that order; junction bases with no gene match: 5. The CDR3 DNA follows: TGTGCCAGCAGCCTTGACAGGGCAAACACTGAAGCTTTCTTT. It yields the protein CASSLDRANTEAFF.

This chain joins TRBV5-8 and TRBJ1-2; tentatively, D is TRBD1 (6 bases). Trimming cost V 0 bases and J 6 bases, with 12 bases left between them. Germline V CDR1 and CDR2: SGHTS, YDEGEE. CDR3 length equals 14 residues. The DNA for the CDR3 is TGTGCCAGCAGCTTGGACAGGGAAATGGATGGCTACACCTTC. Encoded protein: CASSLDREMDGYTF.

This clone showed up just a few times. The V call is TRBV7-2, the J call TRBJ2-1; TRBD2 agrees at 8 bases. V trimming: 6 bases; J trimming: 0 bases; junction bases outside the gene matches: 4. Germline CDR1 SGHTA, CDR2 FQGNSA. The CDR3 spans 15 residues. For the CDR3, the DNA is TGTGCCAGCAGTCAAACTAGCGGCTCCTACAATGAGCAGTTCTTC. It yields the protein CASSQTSGSYNEQFF. Full variable domain (rest looked up from reference TRBV7-2 and TRBJ2-1): GAGVSQSPSNKVTEKGKDVELRCDPISGHTALYWYRQSLGQGLEFLIYFQGNSAPDKSGLPSDRFSAERTGGSVSTLTIQRTQQEDSAVYLCASSQTSGSYNEQFFGPGTRLTVL.